These T cell receptor beta chains were read from a single sample in a study of identical twins. Each CDR3 protein is one row after TCRdb ran MiXCR on the 5' RACE reads. This table holds approximately 1.8 million distinct CDR3 sequences, less than 40% found once. The specimen was cord blood. These receptors all stem from a newborn girl in good health. Both conserved end residues are part of each CDR3. D genes are given only for firm matches. The listing skips clone size in some rows; elsewhere it reads once, few, many or a size class.

>TRBD1|TRBV25-1|TRBJ1-2|NA
CASSPPGQGARGYTF
TGTGCCAGCAGTCCTCCGGGACAGGGGGCGAGGGGCTACACCTTC
>TRBD1|TRBV7-8|TRBJ2-3|NA
CASSLMTGGTDTQYF
TGTGCCAGCAGCTTAATGACAGGGGGCACAGATACGCAGTATTTT
>NA|TRBV28|TRBJ2-4|few
CASSPPGFKNIQYF
TGTGCCAGCAGTCCCCCGGGGTTCAAAAACATTCAGTACTTC
>TRBD2|TRBV7-2|TRBJ2-1|NA
CASRLTSGASYNEQFF
TGTGCCAGCAGACTCACTAGCGGGGCTTCCTACAATGAGCAGTTCTTC
>TRBD1|TRBV3-1|TRBJ1-2|once
CASSPLHRGPYHGYTF
TGTGCCAGCAGCCCCCTTCACAGGGGGCCCTACCATGGCTACACCTTC
>NA|TRBV24-1|TRBJ2-1|NA
CATSGTVPGNEQFF
TGTGCCACCAGTGGGACCGTTCCGGGGAATGAGCAGTTCTTC
>NA|TRBV13|TRBJ2-1|NA
CASGLASNEQFF
TGTGCCAGTGGGCTAGCGTCCAATGAGCAGTTCTTC
>NA|TRBV5-1|TRBJ1-1|NA
CASGFGTSMNTEAFF
TGCGCCAGCGGTTTCGGGACAAGCATGAACACTGAAGCTTTCTTT
>NA|TRBV3-1|TRBJ2-2|NA
CASSQRGSTGELFF
TGTGCCAGCAGCCAAAGAGGGAGCACCGGGGAGCTGTTTTTT
>TRBD1|TRBV7-9|TRBJ2-7|NA
CASTHFTGAVEQYF
TGTGCCAGCACCCATTTTACAGGGGCGGTCGAGCAGTACTTC
>NA|TRBV20-1|TRBJ2-3|NA
CSAREGSTPQGTQYF
TGCAGTGCTAGAGAAGGGTCTACACCCCAGGGTACGCAGTATTTT
>NA|TRBV20-1|TRBJ1-2|NA
CSAGTSGISNYGYTF
TGCAGTGCGGGAACATCCGGGATTTCTAACTATGGCTACACCTTC
>NA|TRBV5-1|TRBJ2-2|NA
CASSLGRMANTGELFF
TGCGCCAGCAGCTTGGGCAGGATGGCGAACACCGGGGAGCTGTTTTTT
>TRBD2|TRBV4-2|TRBJ2-5|few
CASSQGLAGGYQETQYF
TGTGCCAGCAGCCAAGGCTTAGCGGGGGGGTACCAAGAGACCCAGTACTTC
>TRBD1|TRBV15|TRBJ1-1|NA
CATSRLRQGIAEAFF
TGTGCCACCAGCCGCCTACGACAGGGTATCGCTGAAGCTTTCTTT
>TRBD2|TRBV3-1|TRBJ2-3|NA
CASSQRAGGPDTQYF
TGTGCCAGCAGCCAAAGAGCGGGGGGGCCGGATACGCAGTATTTT
>TRBD1|TRBV11-1|TRBJ2-4|few
CASSGRQGAKNIQYF
TGTGCCAGCAGCGGCCGACAGGGAGCCAAAAACATTCAGTACTTC
>NA|TRBV20-1|TRBJ2-1|NA
CSAELTWSSYNEQFF
TGCAGTGCCGAACTGACTTGGAGCTCCTACAATGAGCAGTTCTTC
>NA|TRBV7-9|TRBJ2-1|few
CASSLAKGPNNEQFF
TGTGCCAGCAGCTTGGCGAAGGGGCCCAACAATGAGCAGTTCTTC
>NA|TRBV28|TRBJ1-4|few
CASGLAAVGPSNEKLFF
TGTGCCAGCGGCTTAGCGGCAGTGGGGCCCTCTAATGAAAAACTGTTTTTT
>TRBD1|TRBV2|TRBJ1-1|few
CASSYRGRVEAFF
TGTGCCAGCAGCTACAGGGGGCGGGTTGAAGCTTTCTTT
>NA|TRBV27|TRBJ1-1|NA
CASSLSEGGTEAFF
TGTGCCAGCAGTTTATCGGAGGGAGGGACTGAAGCTTTCTTT
>TRBD2|TRBV20-1|TRBJ2-4|NA
CSARETGGAKNIQYF
TGCAGTGCTAGAGAAACGGGGGGGGCCAAAAACATTCAGTACTTC
>NA|TRBV4-2|TRBJ1-4|few
CASSQDRGTAGEKLFF
TGTGCCAGCAGCCAAGATCGGGGGACTGCTGGTGAAAAACTGTTTTTT
>TRBD1|TRBV29-1|TRBJ1-2|few
CSVSGQRDRHGYTF
TGCAGCGTTTCCGGACAGCGGGACAGGCATGGCTACACCTTC
>TRBD1|TRBV6-1|TRBJ2-4|NA
CASSIPGTVNIQYF
TGTGCCAGCAGTATCCCCGGGACAGTAAACATTCAGTACTTC
>TRBD1|TRBV7-9|TRBJ2-5|NA
CASSQTDRGDNEQYF
TGTGCCAGCAGCCAAACCGACAGGGGAGACAATGAGCAGTACTTC
>NA|TRBV7-9|TRBJ1-1|NA
CASSLGVGVGTEAFF
TGTGCCAGCAGCTTAGGTGTAGGGGTAGGAACTGAAGCTTTCTTT
>NA|TRBV28|TRBJ2-7|few
CASSLGGSGEQYF
TGTGCCAGCAGTTTAGGGGGTTCGGGCGAGCAGTACTTC
>NA|TRBV7-9|TRBJ2-5|NA
CASSPRQTQYF
TGTGCCAGCAGCCCGAGGCAGACCCAGTACTTC
>TRBD1|TRBV6-6|TRBJ1-6|few
CASTHLDRGNSPLHF
TGTGCCAGCACCCACTTGGACAGGGGAAATTCACCCCTCCACTTT
>TRBD2|TRBV6-1|TRBJ2-4|NA
CASSADWRGGIDIQYF
TGTGCCAGCAGCGCTGACTGGCGGGGGGGAATCGACATTCAGTACTTC
>NA|TRBV4-2|TRBJ2-3|few
CASSPALGAPRGFTQYF
TGTGCCAGCAGCCCCGCTCTCGGGGCCCCAAGAGGGTTTACGCAGTATTTT
>TRBD1|TRBV20-1|TRBJ2-7|few
CSAYRGSHSYEQYF
TGCAGTGCTTACAGGGGGTCTCACTCCTACGAGCAGTACTTC
>TRBD1|TRBV12-3/TRBV12-4|TRBJ2-7|NA
CASSPDGQGAYEQYF
TGTGCCAGCAGCCCTGATGGACAGGGGGCTTACGAGCAGTACTTC
>NA|TRBV12-3/TRBV12-4|TRBJ2-7|many
CASSLRKSYEQYF
TGTGCCAGCAGCCTGCGCAAATCCTACGAGCAGTACTTC
>TRBD1|TRBV25-1|TRBJ1-4|NA
CASSEPKPGQGDEKLFF
TGTGCCAGCAGTGAACCGAAACCGGGACAGGGTGATGAAAAACTGTTTTTT
>NA|TRBV7-8|TRBJ1-5|NA
CASSSRPRSNQPQHF
TGTGCCAGCAGCTCGCGCCCGCGTAGCAATCAGCCCCAGCATTTT
>NA|TRBV7-2|TRBJ1-2|NA
CASSLGPGRGTNYGYTF
TGTGCCAGCAGCTTAGGTCCGGGGAGGGGAACTAACTATGGCTACACCTTC
>TRBD1|TRBV12-3/TRBV12-4|TRBJ1-2|NA
CASSIRQGDYGYTF
TGTGCCAGCAGTATCCGACAGGGTGACTATGGCTACACCTTC
>NA|TRBV20-1|TRBJ1-1|NA
CSARDGRGEAFF
TGCAGTGCTAGAGATGGGAGAGGCGAAGCTTTCTTT
>TRBD2|TRBV28|TRBJ2-7|few
CASSALAGLTYEQYF
TGTGCCAGCAGTGCCTTAGCGGGGTTGACCTACGAGCAGTACTTC
>NA|TRBV20-1|TRBJ1-5|few
CSARTAGEGDNQPQHF
TGCAGTGCTAGAACGGCCGGGGAAGGGGACAATCAGCCCCAGCATTTT
>TRBD2|TRBV6-2/TRBV6-3|TRBJ2-7|NA
CASSYPGLAGGRAYNEQYF
TGTGCCAGCAGTTACCCTGGACTAGCGGGAGGGAGGGCCTACAATGAGCAGTACTTC
>TRBD1|TRBV20-1|TRBJ1-5|NA
CSGRQGGSNQPQHF
TGCAGCGGCCGACAGGGAGGAAGCAATCAGCCCCAGCATTTT
>NA|TRBV4-1|TRBJ2-1|few
CASSQALGGKNNEQFF
TGCGCCAGCAGCCAAGCCCTCGGCGGGAAGAACAATGAGCAGTTCTTC